This T cell receptor beta chain comes out of a study of OX40 agonist ivuxolimab in advanced cancers. The assay was immunoSEQ multiplex PCR, and TCRdb's table has in-frame clones only and misses some. Seen here are 65,000 to 90,000 clones, 85% to 90% observed once, and the top ten hold approximately 9.9%. This CDR3 has 12 amino acids. Between the trimmed V and J ends, which lost 4 bases and 10 bases, there was a span of 11 bases. Germline V gives CDR1 PRHDT, CDR2 FYEKMQ (reference sequence). The sample here was CD4+ or CD8+ T cells sorted from blood, taken in a trial of the OX40 agonist ivuxolimab. The sequence was obtained from an adult with an advanced solid tumor such as melanoma, head and neck, liver or kidney cancer. The gene calls are TRBV13 and TRBJ2-1; D is possibly TRBD2 (6 bases). The CDR3 DNA sequence: TGTGCCAGCAGCTCCGGACTAACCGAGCAGTTCTTC. Translated, it gives CASSSGLTEQFF.